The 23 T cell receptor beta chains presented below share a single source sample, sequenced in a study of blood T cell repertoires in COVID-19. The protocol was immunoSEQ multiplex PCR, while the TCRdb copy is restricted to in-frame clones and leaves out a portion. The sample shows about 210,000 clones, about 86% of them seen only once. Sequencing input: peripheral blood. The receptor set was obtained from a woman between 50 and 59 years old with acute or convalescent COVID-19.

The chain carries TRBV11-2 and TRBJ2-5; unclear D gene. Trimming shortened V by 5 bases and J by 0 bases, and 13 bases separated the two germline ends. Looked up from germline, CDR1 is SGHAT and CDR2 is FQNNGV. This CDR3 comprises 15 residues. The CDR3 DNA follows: TGTGCCAGCAGCCCGGTGTTTGGAGACCAAGAGACCCAGTACTTC. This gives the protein CASSPVFGDQETQYF.

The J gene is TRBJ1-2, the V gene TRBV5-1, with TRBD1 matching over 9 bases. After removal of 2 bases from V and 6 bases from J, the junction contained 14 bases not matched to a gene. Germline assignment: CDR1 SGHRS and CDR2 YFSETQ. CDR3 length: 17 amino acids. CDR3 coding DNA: TGCGCCAGCAGCTTAAAACCCGGGACAGGGACGTTGGATGGCTACACCTTC. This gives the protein CASSLKPGTGTLDGYTF.

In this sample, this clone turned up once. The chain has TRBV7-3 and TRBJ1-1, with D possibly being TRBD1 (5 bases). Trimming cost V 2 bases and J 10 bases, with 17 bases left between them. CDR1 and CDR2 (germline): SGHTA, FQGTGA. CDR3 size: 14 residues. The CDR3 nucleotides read TGTGCCAGCAGCTTAGTACCGACAGAGTTTGCAGCTTTCTTT. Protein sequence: CASSLVPTEFAAFF.

The DNA of the CDR3 is TGCAGCGTTACCTCCGGCGGCCCAGATACGCAGTATTTT. This codes for CSVTSGGPDTQYF. This rearrangement joins TRBV29-1 to TRBJ2-3; D gene uncertain. The CDR3 spans 13 residues. V dropped 5 bases and J dropped 4 bases, with 13 bases sitting between them. Germline loops: CDR1 SQVTM, CDR2 ANQGSEA.

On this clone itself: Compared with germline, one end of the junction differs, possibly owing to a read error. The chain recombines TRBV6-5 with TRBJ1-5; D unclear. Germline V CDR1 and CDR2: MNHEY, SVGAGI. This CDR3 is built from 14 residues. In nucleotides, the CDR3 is TGTGCCGGCAGACCGAACGCAGACAATCAGCCCCAGCATTTT. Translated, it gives CAGRPNADNQPQHF.

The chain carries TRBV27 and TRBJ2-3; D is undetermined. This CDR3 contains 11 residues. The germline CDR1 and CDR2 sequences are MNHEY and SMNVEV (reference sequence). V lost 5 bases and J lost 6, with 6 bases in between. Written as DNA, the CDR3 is TGTGCCAGCAGTATGAGGGATACGCAGTATTTT. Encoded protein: CASSMRDTQYF.

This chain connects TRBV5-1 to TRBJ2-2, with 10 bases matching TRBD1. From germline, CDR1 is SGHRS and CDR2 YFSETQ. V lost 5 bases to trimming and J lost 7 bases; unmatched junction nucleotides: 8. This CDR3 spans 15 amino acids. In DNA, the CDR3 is TGCGCCAGCAGTGTAGAGACAGGGGGCCTCGGGGAGCTGTTTTTT. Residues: CASSVETGGLGELFF.

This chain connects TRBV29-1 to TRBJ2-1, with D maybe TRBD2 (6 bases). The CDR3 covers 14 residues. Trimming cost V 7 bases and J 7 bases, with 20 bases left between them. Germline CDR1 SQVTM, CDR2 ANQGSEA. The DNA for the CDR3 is TGCAGCGCCGTGCCCCCGACTAGTTTAAATGAGCAGTTCTTC. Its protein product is CSAVPPTSLNEQFF.

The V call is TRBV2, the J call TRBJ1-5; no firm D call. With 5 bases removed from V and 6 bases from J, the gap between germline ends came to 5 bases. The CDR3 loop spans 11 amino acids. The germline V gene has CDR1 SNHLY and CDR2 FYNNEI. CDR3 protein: CASSRGQPQHF. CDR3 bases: TGTGCCAGCAGTCGGGGTCAGCCCCAGCATTTT. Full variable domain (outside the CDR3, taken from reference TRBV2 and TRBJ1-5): EPEVTQTPSHQVTQMGQEVILRCVPISNHLYFYWYRQILGQKVEFLVSFYNNEISEKSEIFDDQFSVERPDGSNFTLKIRSTKLEDSAMYFCASSRGQPQHFGDGTRLSIL.

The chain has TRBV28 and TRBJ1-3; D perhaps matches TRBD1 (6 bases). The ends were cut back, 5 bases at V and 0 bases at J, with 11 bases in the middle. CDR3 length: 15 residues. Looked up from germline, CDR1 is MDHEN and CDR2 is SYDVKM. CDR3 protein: CASSPGHLSGNTIYF. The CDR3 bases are TGTGCCAGCAGTCCGGGACATCTCTCTGGAAACACCATATATTTT.

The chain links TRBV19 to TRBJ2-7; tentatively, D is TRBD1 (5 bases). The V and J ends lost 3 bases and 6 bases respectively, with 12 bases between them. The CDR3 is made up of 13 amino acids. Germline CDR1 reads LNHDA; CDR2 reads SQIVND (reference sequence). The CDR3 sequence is CASSIGARAEQYF. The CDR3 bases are TGTGCCAGTAGTATTGGGGCTAGAGCCGAGCAGTACTTC.

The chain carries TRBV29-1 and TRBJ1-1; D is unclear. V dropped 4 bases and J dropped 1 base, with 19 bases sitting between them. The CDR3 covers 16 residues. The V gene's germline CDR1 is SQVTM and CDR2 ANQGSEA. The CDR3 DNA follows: TGCAGCGTTGTTGGGTCCGGAGGGCAGTGGAACACTGAAGCTTTCTTT. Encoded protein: CSVVGSGGQWNTEAFF.

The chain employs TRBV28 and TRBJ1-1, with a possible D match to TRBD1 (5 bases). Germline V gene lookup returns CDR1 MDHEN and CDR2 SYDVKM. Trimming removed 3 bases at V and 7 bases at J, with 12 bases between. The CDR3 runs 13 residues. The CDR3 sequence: CASSFRVRDEAFF. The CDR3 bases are TGTGCCAGCAGTTTCAGGGTCCGAGATGAAGCTTTCTTT. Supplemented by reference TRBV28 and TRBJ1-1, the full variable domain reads DVKVTQSSRYLVKRTGEKVFLECVQDMDHENMFWYRQDPGLGLRLIYFSYDVKMKEKGDIPEGYSVSREKKERFSLILESASTNQTSMYLCASSFRVRDEAFFGQGTRLTVV.

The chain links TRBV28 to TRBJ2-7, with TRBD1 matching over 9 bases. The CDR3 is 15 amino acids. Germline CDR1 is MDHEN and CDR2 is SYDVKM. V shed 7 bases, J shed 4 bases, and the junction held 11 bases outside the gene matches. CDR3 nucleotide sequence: TGTGCCAGCAACGAACCGGGACAGGGCCGGTACGAGCAGTACTTC. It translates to CASNEPGQGRYEQYF.

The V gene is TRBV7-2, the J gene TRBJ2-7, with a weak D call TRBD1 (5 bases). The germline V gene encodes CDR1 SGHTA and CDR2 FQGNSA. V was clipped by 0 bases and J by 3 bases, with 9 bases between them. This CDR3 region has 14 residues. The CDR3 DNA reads TGTGCCAGCAGCTTAGCGGGGCTAGTCTACGAGCAGTACTTC. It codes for CASSLAGLVYEQYF. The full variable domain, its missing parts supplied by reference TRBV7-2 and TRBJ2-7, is GAGVSQSPSNKVTEKGKDVELRCDPISGHTALYWYRQSLGQGLEFLIYFQGNSAPDKSGLPSDRFSAERTGGSVSTLTIQRTQQEDSAVYLCASSLAGLVYEQYFGPGTRLTVT.

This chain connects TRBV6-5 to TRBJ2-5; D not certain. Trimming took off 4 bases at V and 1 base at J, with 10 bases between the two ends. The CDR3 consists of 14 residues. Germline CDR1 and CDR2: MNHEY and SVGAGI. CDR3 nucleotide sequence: TGTGCCAGCAGTTCCGCAGGAACCCAAGAGACCCAGTACTTC. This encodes CASSSAGTQETQYF.

CDR3 in amino acids: CASSNGLAGVTDTQYF. The CDR3 coding sequence is TGCGCCAGCAGCAATGGACTAGCGGGAGTCACAGATACGCAGTATTTT. The chain uses TRBV5-1 and TRBJ2-3, with 13 bases that match TRBD2. The CDR3 covers 16 residues. V was pared by 4 bases and J by 2 bases, with 4 bases of the junction left unmatched. Per germline, CDR1 SGHRS and CDR2 YFSETQ.

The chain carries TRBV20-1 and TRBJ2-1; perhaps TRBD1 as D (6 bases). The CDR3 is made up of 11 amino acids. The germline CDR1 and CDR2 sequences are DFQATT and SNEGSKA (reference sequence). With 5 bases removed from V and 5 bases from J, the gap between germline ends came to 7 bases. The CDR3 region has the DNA TGCAGTGCTGGGGGCGACAATGAGCAGTTCTTC. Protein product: CSAGGDNEQFF.

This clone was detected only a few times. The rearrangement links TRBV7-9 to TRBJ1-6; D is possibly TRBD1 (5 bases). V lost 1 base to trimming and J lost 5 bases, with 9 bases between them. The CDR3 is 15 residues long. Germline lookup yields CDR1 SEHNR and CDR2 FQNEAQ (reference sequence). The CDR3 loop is CASSLVGADNSPLHF. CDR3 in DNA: TGTGCCAGCAGCTTAGTAGGGGCAGATAATTCACCCCTCCACTTT.

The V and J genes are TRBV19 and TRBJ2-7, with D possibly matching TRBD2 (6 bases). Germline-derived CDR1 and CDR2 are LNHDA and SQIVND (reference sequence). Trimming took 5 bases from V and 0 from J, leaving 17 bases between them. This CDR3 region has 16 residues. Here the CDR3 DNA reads TGTGCCAGTAGTCCCAGTGGGACTCCAAGCTCCTACGAGCAGTACTTC. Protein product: CASSPSGTPSSYEQYF.

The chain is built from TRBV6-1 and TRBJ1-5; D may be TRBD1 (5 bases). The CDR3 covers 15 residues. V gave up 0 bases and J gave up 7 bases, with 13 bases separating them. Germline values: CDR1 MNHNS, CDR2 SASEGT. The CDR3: CASSEAGLGGQPQHF. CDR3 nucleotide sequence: TGTGCCAGCAGTGAAGCGGGACTGGGGGGACAGCCCCAGCATTTT.

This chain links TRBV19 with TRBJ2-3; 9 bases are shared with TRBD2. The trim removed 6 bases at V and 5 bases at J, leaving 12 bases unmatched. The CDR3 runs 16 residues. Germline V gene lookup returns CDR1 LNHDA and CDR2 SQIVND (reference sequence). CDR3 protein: CASRAGRGREGDTQYF. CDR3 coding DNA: TGTGCCAGTAGAGCCGGACGCGGGAGGGAGGGAGATACGCAGTATTTT.

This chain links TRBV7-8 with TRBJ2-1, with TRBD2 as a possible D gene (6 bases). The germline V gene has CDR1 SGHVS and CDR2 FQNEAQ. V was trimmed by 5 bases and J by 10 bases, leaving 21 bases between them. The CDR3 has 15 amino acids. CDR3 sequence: CASSAPGLMGTEQFF. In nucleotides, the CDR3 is TGTGCCAGCAGCGCCCCGGGACTTATGGGAACCGAGCAGTTCTTC. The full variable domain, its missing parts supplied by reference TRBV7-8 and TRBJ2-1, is GAGVSQSPRYKVAKRGQDVALRCDPISGHVSLFWYQQALGQGPEFLTYFQNEAQLDKSGLPSDRFFAERPEGSVSTLKIQRTQQEDSAVYLCASSAPGLMGTEQFFGPGTRLTVL.